These 11 T cell receptor beta chains were all obtained from the same sample, sequenced in a study of identical twins. TCRdb redid the calling of the 5' RACE reads with MiXCR, one entry per CDR3 protein. The data hold approximately 210,000 distinct CDR3 sequences, with less than 10% observed a single time. Material for sequencing was memory (CD45RO+) T cells sorted from blood. The source of these receptors is a woman between 18 and 30 years old in good health.

The chain carries TRBV12-3 or TRBV12-4 and TRBJ1-1, with 7 bases fitting TRBD1. This CDR3 region has 15 residues. V shed 3 bases, J shed 0 bases, and the junction held 4 bases outside the gene matches. DNA for the CDR3: TGTGCCAGCAGTTTTGACAGGGTGGTGAACACTGAAGCTTTCTTT. The encoded protein is CASSFDRVVNTEAFF.

This clonotype was observed at least ten times. J is TRBJ2-7 and V is TRBV20-1, with 8 bases that match TRBD1. V trimming: 3 bases; J trimming: 2 bases; junction bases outside the gene matches: 6. Germline V gene lookup returns CDR1 DFQATT and CDR2 SNEGSKA (reference sequence). This CDR3 is built from 14 residues. CDR3 sequence: CSASIGQGAYEQYF. CDR3 coding DNA: TGCAGTGCTAGTATAGGACAGGGAGCCTACGAGCAGTACTTC.

This clonotype was seen more than once but under ten times. This rearrangement joins TRBV30 to TRBJ2-1; D ambiguous. Germline V lookup: CDR1 GTSNPN, CDR2 SVGIG (reference sequence). This CDR3 spans 14 amino acids. V was trimmed by 4 bases and J by 8 bases, leaving 18 bases between them. CDR3 nucleotide sequence: TGTGCCTGGAAGTCCGGGCCCTTCCCTCATGAGCAGTTCTTC. Translated, it gives CAWKSGPFPHEQFF.

This clonotype was counted at least ten times. The chain has TRBV6-2 or TRBV6-3 and TRBJ2-1, with a possible D match to TRBD1 (6 bases). CDR3 length: 16 residues. V gave up 7 bases and J gave up 7 bases, with 23 bases separating them. The germline gives CDR1 MNHEY, CDR2 SVGEGT. CDR3 loop: CASTLMRVSRGNEQFF. As DNA, the CDR3 is TGTGCCAGCACCTTAATGCGGGTCTCCAGGGGAAATGAGCAGTTCTTC.

This clonotype was seen many times. The chain is built from TRBV5-1 and TRBJ2-4; either TRBD1 or TRBD2 may fit D (6 bases each). V lost 4 bases and J 1 base, leaving 24 bases between the germline ends. Germline CDR1 and CDR2: SGHRS and YFSETQ. This CDR3 comprises 19 residues. The CDR3 nucleotides read TGCGCCAGCAGCATTGGACCCGACCCCGGAGGGGGGGCCAAAAACATTCAGTACTTC. Translated, it gives CASSIGPDPGGGAKNIQYF.

The J gene is TRBJ2-7, the V gene TRBV6-2 or TRBV6-3, with 8 nucleotides matching TRBD2. The CDR3 spans 15 residues. The trim removed 0 bases at V and 3 bases at J, leaving 4 bases unmatched. Germline CDR1 reads MNHEY; CDR2 reads SVGEGT. CDR3 DNA sequence: TGTGCCAGCAGTTACTCTGGGACTAGTGACTACGAGCAGTACTTC. Protein: CASSYSGTSDYEQYF.

This chain connects TRBV9 to TRBJ1-1; unclear D gene. This CDR3 is 13 amino acids long. The germline V gene encodes CDR1 SGDLS and CDR2 YYNGEE. With 3 bases removed from V and 0 bases from J, the gap between germline ends came to 6 bases. CDR3 in amino acids: CASSGYLNTEAFF. CDR3 nucleotides: TGTGCCAGCAGCGGATATTTGAACACTGAAGCTTTCTTT.

This chain links TRBV20-1 with TRBJ2-2, with D hard to call. This CDR3 contains 16 residues. Germline V gene sequence: CDR1 DFQATT, CDR2 SNEGSKA (reference sequence). V lost 0 bases, J lost 6 bases, and 17 bases lay in between. The chain's CDR3 is CSARDSGGYFAGELFF. The CDR3 DNA sequence: TGCAGTGCTAGAGATAGTGGTGGCTACTTCGCCGGGGAGCTGTTTTTT.

The rearrangement links TRBV24-1 to TRBJ2-7, with unresolved D. Deletions cut 4 bases from V and 6 bases from J, with 18 bases between. CDR1 is KGHDR and CDR2 is SFDVKD in the germline V gene. The CDR3 sequence is 15 residues long. The CDR3 is CATSDSRLGTGEQYF. The CDR3 nucleotides read TGTGCCACCAGTGACTCCAGGTTGGGAACGGGCGAGCAGTACTTC.

The rearrangement links TRBV20-1 to TRBJ1-2; D gene ambiguous. This CDR3 has 12 residues. The germline V gene encodes CDR1 DFQATT and CDR2 SNEGSKA (reference sequence). The V end was cut by 5 bases, the J end by 5 bases, with 12 bases between. The CDR3 spells CSAGRQRYGYTF. CDR3 DNA sequence: TGCAGTGCTGGACGCCAGCGGTATGGCTACACCTTC.

This clonotype was detected only a few times. The chain is built from TRBV20-1 and TRBJ2-2; possibly TRBD1 for D (5 bases). The germline V gene has CDR1 DFQATT and CDR2 SNEGSKA (reference sequence). Trimming took off 6 bases at V and 5 bases at J, with 16 bases between the two ends. The CDR3 consists of 14 residues. CDR3 DNA: TGCAGTGCCGAAGGCAGGGCTCGGACCGGGGAGCTGTTTTTT. This codes for CSAEGRARTGELFF.